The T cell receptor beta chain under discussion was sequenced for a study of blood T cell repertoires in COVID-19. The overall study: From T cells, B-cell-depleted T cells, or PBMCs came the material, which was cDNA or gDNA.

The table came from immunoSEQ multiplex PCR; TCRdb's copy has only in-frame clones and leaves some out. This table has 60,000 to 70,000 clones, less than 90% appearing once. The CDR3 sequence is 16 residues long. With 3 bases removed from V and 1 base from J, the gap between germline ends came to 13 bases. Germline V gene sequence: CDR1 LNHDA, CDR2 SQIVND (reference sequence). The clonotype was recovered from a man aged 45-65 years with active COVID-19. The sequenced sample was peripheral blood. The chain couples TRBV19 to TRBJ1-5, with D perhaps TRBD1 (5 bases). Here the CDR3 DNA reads TGTGCCAGTAGTATTATCGGGGGGATGAGCAATCAGCCCCAGCATTTT. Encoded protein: CASSIIGGMSNQPQHF.